The entry below describes one T cell receptor beta chain. Its matching antigen is unknown. The data belong to a study of esophageal squamous cell carcinoma under preoperative chemotherapy. As for the study in general: TCR repertoires were profiled from both peripheral blood T cells and tumor-infiltrating lymphocytes.

Time point noted: after preoperative PTX-NDP chemotherapy. Before surgery, patients were given preoperative paclitaxel-nedaplatin chemotherapy. A single record per CDR3 protein comes from TCRdb applying MiXCR to the PCR reads. The table includes about 19,000 distinct CDR3 sequences, 35% to 55% detected once. The germline CDR1 and CDR2 sequences are SGHNT and YENEEA. The length of the CDR3 is 15 residues. Regarding the study as a whole: Peripheral T cells showed a significant TCR diversity increase after chemotherapy, unlike tumor-infiltrating lymphocytes. Peripheral T cells migrating into the tumor appeared to partly supply post-treatment tumor-infiltrating lymphocytes.

This sequence joins TRBV11-3 and TRBJ2-3; maybe TRBD1 (6 bases). The DNA end favors TRBJ2-1, so the J call may be wrong. The clonotype comes from a human donor with esophageal squamous cell carcinoma. The donor label of this sample is uncertain. The material was obtained from a patient given preoperative chemotherapy. DNA of the CDR3: TGTGCCAGCAGCTTAGAACAGGGATCCTACAATGAGCAGTTCTTC. Translated, it gives CASSLEQGSYNEQFF.